This TCR beta chain was profiled in a study of blood T cells in healthy people across ages. Germline V gene sequence: CDR1 SGHTA, CDR2 FQGNSA. Trimming pared 3 bases from V and 0 bases from J, leaving 5 bases between. There are 13 residues in the CDR3. Primers used in a second PCR of roughly 7 to 12 cycles were a sample-barcoded 5' primer and a J-beta primer mix. A single record per CDR3 protein comes from TCRdb applying MiXCR to the 5' RACE reads. The sample comprises 870,000 or so distinct CDR3 sequences, less than 35% of which are singletons, and 17% rests with the top ten. This clonotype turned up a few times.

The chain couples TRBV7-2 to TRBJ1-1; D is unclear. Source material: blood. This TCR derives from an elderly woman in good health. The chain's CDR3 is CASSFWLNTEAFF. Written as DNA, the CDR3 is TGTGCCAGCAGCTTCTGGTTGAACACTGAAGCTTTCTTT.